Each of the 31 T cell receptor beta chains below was sequenced from the same sample in a study of blood T cells in healthy people across ages. It was with a sample-barcoded 5' primer and a J-beta primer mix that a second PCR of about 7 to 12 cycles was run. TCRdb processed the 5' RACE reads anew with MiXCR; each CDR3 protein has one entry. The table has about a million distinct CDR3 sequences, around two fifths seen once; the top ten hold around 13%. The source material was blood. These receptors all stem from a man younger than 35 in good health.

V gene TRBV6-2 or TRBV6-3 combines with J gene TRBJ2-7; the D gene is possibly TRBD2 (5 bases). Germline V gene data show CDR1 as MNHEY and CDR2 as SVGEGT. V dropped 5 bases and J dropped 1 base, with 15 bases sitting between them. CDR3 length equals 15 residues. The CDR3 DNA sequence: TGTGCCAGCAGTAAGGCGGGCAGGATTTCCTACGAGCAGTACTTC. Its protein product is CASSKAGRISYEQYF.

The rearrangement links TRBV5-1 to TRBJ1-2, with D uncertain. The CDR3 is 17 residues long. V shed 2 bases and J shed 2 bases, with 19 bases lying between them. The germline CDR1 and CDR2 sequences are SGHRS and YFSETQ. The CDR3 DNA follows: TGCGCCAGCAGCTTAACCAAAACCGCTGACGGGAACTATGGCTACACCTTC. Translated: CASSLTKTADGNYGYTF.

V gene TRBV27 combines with J gene TRBJ1-5; D is possibly TRBD1 (6 bases). V lost 3 bases and J 6 bases, leaving 12 bases between the germline ends. The germline CDR1 and CDR2 sequences are MNHEY and SMNVEV (reference sequence). The CDR3 is made up of 14 amino acids. The CDR3 here is CASSFRGAGQPQHF. The CDR3 region has the DNA TGTGCCAGCAGTTTCCGGGGGGCAGGTCAGCCCCAGCATTTT.

This clonotype was counted between two and nine times. V is TRBV24-1 and J is TRBJ2-1; D gene uncertain. V was trimmed by 0 bases and J by 3 bases, leaving 11 bases between them. The CDR3 runs to 16 residues. Per germline, CDR1 KGHDR and CDR2 SFDVKD. CDR3 sequence (DNA): TGTGCCACCAGTGATTTGGGGTCACAGAACTACAATGAGCAGTTCTTC. Translated: CATSDLGSQNYNEQFF.

The J gene is TRBJ1-1, the V gene TRBV11-1, with a possible D match to TRBD1 (5 bases). CDR3 length equals 12 residues. V dropped 6 bases and J dropped 8 bases, with 13 bases sitting between them. The germline gives CDR1 SGHAT, CDR2 FQDESV (reference sequence). CDR3 region: CASRGDPLEAFF. CDR3 sequence (DNA): TGTGCCAGCAGAGGGGACCCCCTAGAAGCTTTCTTT.

The V and J genes are TRBV12-3 or TRBV12-4 and TRBJ1-5; TRBD1 might be the D (5 bases). The CDR3 runs to 15 residues. Deletions cut 5 bases from V and 4 bases from J, with 15 bases between. This CDR3 reads CASSLRGIPNQPQHF. The CDR3 DNA is TGTGCCAGCAGTCTACGGGGGATCCCAAATCAGCCCCAGCATTTT.

This rearrangement joins TRBV20-1 to TRBJ1-4; D unclear. Trimming pared 0 bases from V and 4 bases from J, leaving 12 bases between. Germline lookup yields CDR1 DFQATT and CDR2 SNEGSKA (reference sequence). CDR3 length: 15 residues. The CDR3 sequence is CSARDRAGINEKLFF. CDR3 bases: TGCAGTGCTAGAGATAGGGCAGGAATTAATGAAAAACTGTTTTTT.

This clonotype was observed at least ten times. CDR3 residues: CASSEVEGSSPLHF. CDR3 nucleotide sequence: TGTGCCAGCAGTGAAGTGGAGGGTAGTTCACCCCTCCACTTT. V is TRBV25-1 and J is TRBJ1-6; D call uncertain. Germline V gives CDR1 MGHDK, CDR2 SYGVNS. The CDR3 spans 14 residues. The V end lost 2 bases, the J end lost 9 bases, and 11 bases lay between the germline ends.

The chain couples TRBV6-1 to TRBJ1-5; 7 bases are shared with TRBD1. The CDR3 extends over 14 amino acids. The germline gives CDR1 MNHNS, CDR2 SASEGT. After removal of 7 bases from V and 4 bases from J, the junction contained 7 bases not matched to a gene. The CDR3 region is CASITGVRNQPQHF. CDR3 in DNA: TGTGCCAGCATAACAGGGGTAAGAAATCAGCCCCAGCATTTT.

The chain carries TRBV2 and TRBJ2-3; 7 bases align to TRBD1. V shed 6 bases, J shed 3 bases, and the junction held 6 bases outside the gene matches. This CDR3 is 14 amino acids long. The germline V gene encodes CDR1 SNHLY and CDR2 FYNNEI. CDR3 in amino acids: CASRLDRETDTQYF. The CDR3 DNA is TGTGCCAGCAGGTTAGACAGGGAGACAGATACGCAGTATTTT.

The CDR3 loop is CASTPGSRTDTQYF. In DNA form, the CDR3 reads TGTGCCAGCACCCCAGGGAGCCGCACAGATACGCAGTATTTT. The chain couples TRBV7-2 to TRBJ2-3; possibly TRBD1 or TRBD2 for D (5 bases each). V was pared by 7 bases and J by 1 base, with 12 bases between. The CDR3 is 14 residues long. CDR1 and CDR2 (germline): SGHTA, FQGNSA.

This sequence joins TRBV4-1 and TRBJ1-5; TRBD1 matches at 7 bases. Germline assignment: CDR1 MGHRA and CDR2 YSYEKL. The junction had 18 bases not matched to a gene; V was cut back by 5 bases and J by 2 bases. This CDR3 region has 19 residues. CDR3 residues: CASSALGTVRKGGNQPQHF. The DNA for the CDR3 is TGCGCCAGCAGCGCACTGGGGACAGTTCGAAAGGGTGGCAATCAGCCCCAGCATTTT.

This chain links TRBV7-9 with TRBJ2-3; D is possibly TRBD2 (5 bases). The CDR3 length is 16 residues. Looked up from germline, CDR1 is SEHNR and CDR2 is FQNEAQ (reference sequence). Trimming shortened V by 5 bases and J by 0 bases, and 15 bases separated the two germline ends. The CDR3 nucleotides are TGTGCCAGCAGCGGGCCGGGGTATTCTAGCACAGATACGCAGTATTTT. This codes for CASSGPGYSSTDTQYF.

This clonotype appeared a few times. The J gene is TRBJ2-3, the V gene TRBV5-6, with 10 positions matching TRBD1. Trimming took 7 bases from V and 2 from J; bases not matched to a gene: 4. This CDR3 is built from 14 residues. Germline CDR1 is SGHDT and CDR2 is YYEEEE. The DNA of the CDR3 is TGTGCCAGCTTTGGGACAGGGGACACAGATACGCAGTATTTT. This sequence encodes CASFGTGDTDTQYF.

A few counts support this clonotype. V and J are TRBV4-1 and TRBJ2-1; maybe TRBD2 (5 bases). The CDR3 contains 16 residues. Per the germline V gene, CDR1 is MGHRA and CDR2 is YSYEKL. V was pared by 0 bases and J by 2 bases, with 11 bases between. The CDR3 loop reads CASSQDSGSPYNEQFF. The CDR3 coding sequence is TGCGCCAGCAGCCAAGACAGCGGCAGTCCCTACAATGAGCAGTTCTTC.

The chain combines TRBV6-2 or TRBV6-3 with TRBJ1-4; no definite D call. V gave up 2 bases and J gave up 12 bases, with 19 bases separating them. CDR1 is MNHEY, CDR2 SVGEGT, per germline. The CDR3 contains 15 residues. CDR3 DNA sequence: TGTGCCAGCAGTTACCCCATCGCATCCGATTTGGAACTGTTTTTT. It is translated as CASSYPIASDLELFF.

This sequence joins TRBV27 and TRBJ2-4; unclear D gene. The length of the CDR3 is 13 residues. Per the germline V gene, CDR1 is MNHEY and CDR2 is SMNVEV (reference sequence). V lost 2 bases, J lost 13 bases, and 15 bases lay in between. Written as DNA, the CDR3 is TGTGCCAGCAGTTTAAGACTTAACTACAAGCAGTACTTC. This codes for CASSLRLNYKQYF.

The chain uses TRBV20-1 and TRBJ2-1; TRBD2 agrees at 8 bases. The V segment lost 1 base and the J segment 8 bases; nucleotides outside the gene matches: 10. Germline loops: CDR1 DFQATT, CDR2 SNEGSKA (reference sequence). This CDR3 spans 15 amino acids. CDR3 DNA sequence: TGCAGTGCTAGAGGCGAACGGGGGGGCTGGGATGAGCAGTTCTTC. It is translated as CSARGERGGWDEQFF.

This CDR3 reads CASSYSFDRGGDTQYF. DNA for the CDR3: TGTGCCAGCAGTTACTCGTTCGACAGGGGTGGAGATACGCAGTATTTT. V gene TRBV6-5 combines with J gene TRBJ2-3; the match to TRBD1 covers 8 bases. V shed 0 bases, J shed 5 bases, and the junction held 7 bases outside the gene matches. CDR1 and CDR2 from the germline V gene are MNHEY and SVGAGI. This CDR3 comprises 16 residues.

The chain employs TRBV3-1 and TRBJ1-5, with D uncertain. V lost 2 bases and J lost 7, with 9 bases in between. CDR3 size: 13 residues. CDR1 is LGHDT, CDR2 YNNKEL, per germline (reference sequence). The CDR3 here is CASSQSGRQPQHF. Written as DNA, the CDR3 is TGTGCCAGCAGCCAATCGGGGAGACAGCCCCAGCATTTT.

The V gene is TRBV6-5, the J gene TRBJ2-5; TRBD1 is a possible D gene (6 bases). Germline V gives CDR1 MNHEY, CDR2 SVGAGI. CDR3 size: 14 residues. V was pared by 4 bases and J by 5 bases, with 14 bases between. The CDR3 here is CASSLSDSWETQYF. CDR3 sequence (DNA): TGTGCCAGCAGTTTATCGGACAGTTGGGAGACCCAGTACTTC.

V usage is TRBV4-3 and J usage is TRBJ1-1; D is undetermined. The V and J ends lost 0 bases and 2 bases respectively, with 22 bases between them. This CDR3 spans 19 amino acids. Per the germline V gene, CDR1 is LGHNA and CDR2 is YSLEER. The CDR3 spells CASSQDQGKRLEGNTEAFF. DNA of the CDR3: TGCGCCAGCAGCCAAGATCAAGGCAAAAGATTAGAGGGAAACACTGAAGCTTTCTTT.

This clonotype appeared a few times. The chain uses TRBV30 and TRBJ2-3, with 7 bases matching TRBD1. This CDR3 spans 13 amino acids. V lost 2 bases and J lost 4; bases outside the gene matches: 3. Germline V gene data show CDR1 as GTSNPN and CDR2 as SVGIG (reference sequence). The CDR3 sequence is CAWSNRGPDTQYF. Here the CDR3 DNA reads TGTGCCTGGAGTAATAGGGGGCCAGATACGCAGTATTTT. The full variable domain, in which reference TRBV30 and TRBJ2-3 provide the parts outside the CDR3, is SQTIHQWPATLVQPVGSPLSLECTVEGTSNPNLYWYRQAAGRGLQLLFYSVGIGQISSEVPQNLSASRPQDRQFILSSKKLLLSDSGFYLCAWSNRGPDTQYFGPGTRLTVL.

This clonotype has at least ten counts. CDR3 region: CASSQDPSSADTQYF. The CDR3 DNA reads TGTGCCAGCAGCCAAGACCCGAGTTCGGCAGATACGCAGTATTTT. The chain recombines TRBV4-2 with TRBJ2-3; D call uncertain. This CDR3 spans 15 amino acids. Trimming removed 0 bases at V and 4 bases at J, with 11 bases between. The germline CDR1 and CDR2 sequences are LGHNA and YNFKEQ.

This clonotype was observed once. The V call is TRBV5-1, the J call TRBJ2-3; 7 bases match TRBD2. The CDR3 sequence is 16 residues long. CDR1 and CDR2 (germline): SGHRS, YFSETQ. V shed 2 bases, J shed 4 bases, and the junction held 10 bases outside the gene matches. CDR3 nucleotides: TGCGCCAGCAGCTTAACAGCGGGGCCGGGGGCAGATACGCAGTATTTT. Translation gives CASSLTAGPGADTQYF.

This rearrangement joins TRBV24-1 to TRBJ2-3; D gene uncertain. Deletions cut 2 bases from V and 11 bases from J, with 10 bases between. The CDR3 loop spans 12 amino acids. Germline V CDR1 and CDR2: KGHDR, SFDVKD. The CDR3 DNA sequence: TGTGCCACCAGTGATTACCAGAGCCGGCAGTATTTT. This translates into CATSDYQSRQYF.

This clonotype occurred many times. The chain joins TRBV9 to TRBJ2-1; D unclear. Per germline, CDR1 SGDLS and CDR2 YYNGEE. V was shortened by 2 bases and J by 7 bases, with 4 bases between the two germline ends. CDR3 length: 11 amino acids. This CDR3 reads CASSVLNEQFF. As DNA, the CDR3 is TGTGCCAGCAGCGTCCTGAATGAGCAGTTCTTC.

This sequence joins TRBV6-6 and TRBJ2-3, with D perhaps TRBD1 (6 bases). Germline V gene lookup returns CDR1 MNHNY and CDR2 SVGAGI (reference sequence). V shed 5 bases and J shed 5 bases, with 14 bases lying between them. The CDR3 runs to 14 residues. CDR3: CASSDRTAKDTQYF. CDR3 nucleotides: TGTGCCAGCAGTGACAGGACGGCAAAAGATACGCAGTATTTT.

About this clonotype: One base away lies a much larger clone, so this may be a sequencing read error. The chain has TRBV12-3 or TRBV12-4 and TRBJ1-4; D remains ambiguous. CDR3 length: 14 amino acids. CDR3 in amino acids: CAGSSRVLGEKLFF. DNA of the CDR3: TGTGCCGGCAGTTCTCGGGTTTTGGGTGAAAAACTGTTTTTT.

This clonotype has a count of ten or more. The V gene is TRBV6-2 or TRBV6-3, the J gene TRBJ2-7; a possible D gene is TRBD1 (6 bases). The CDR3 extends over 14 amino acids. V lost 2 bases to trimming and J lost 1 base, with 9 bases between them. CDR1 and CDR2 (germline): MNHEY, SVGEGT. The CDR3 loop is CASSYEDRSYEQYF. CDR3 nucleotides: TGTGCCAGCAGTTACGAGGACAGATCCTACGAGCAGTACTTC.

The gene calls are TRBV29-1 and TRBJ2-3, with no clear D. The CDR3 length is 15 residues. Germline V CDR1 and CDR2: SQVTM, ANQGSEA. The CDR3 region has the DNA TGCAGTGTGTCTACCCTGGGTACTAGCACAGATACGCAGTATTTT. Protein sequence: CSVSTLGTSTDTQYF.